This passage covers 7 T cell receptor beta chains from one sample sequenced in a study of CD8+ T cells in alopecia areata. Sequencing relied on a cDNA template that was reverse transcribed from extracted RNA. TCRdb keeps only in-frame clones here, not all; method: immunoSEQ multiplex PCR. The sample lists 190,000 or so clones; around 56% were seen once. Treatment here: oral pan-JAK inhibitor, 5-10 mg twice daily. The input for sequencing was CD4+ T cells sorted from blood, taken at week 4, from a patient treated with tofacitinib. These receptors were obtained from a human donor with alopecia areata.

The chain links TRBV19 to TRBJ2-3; weak D call: TRBD1 (6 bases). CDR3 length equals 13 residues. V lost 6 bases and J 1 base, leaving 8 bases between the germline ends. Germline V gene sequence: CDR1 LNHDA, CDR2 SQIVND (reference sequence). The CDR3 region is CASREGGTDTQYF. DNA for the CDR3: TGTGCCAGTAGAGAGGGGGGCACAGATACGCAGTATTTT.

The chain employs TRBV11-1 and TRBJ2-5; D is unresolved. Germline loops: CDR1 SGHAT, CDR2 FQDESV (reference sequence). V lost 4 bases and J lost 0, with 6 bases in between. This CDR3 has 13 amino acids. The DNA of the CDR3 is TGTGCCAGCAGCTCGCCAAACCAAGAGACCCAGTACTTC. Amino acid sequence: CASSSPNQETQYF.

The chain uses TRBV29-1 and TRBJ2-1; tentative D call: TRBD1 (5 bases). The CDR3 contains 13 residues. The V end lost 3 bases, the J end lost 7 bases, and 13 bases lay between the germline ends. Germline V gene data show CDR1 as SQVTM and CDR2 as ANQGSEA. CDR3 DNA sequence: TGCAGCGTTGACAGGGTATCTAGTAATGAGCAGTTCTTC. It specifies CSVDRVSSNEQFF.

A remark on this clone: The same CDR3 also results from other DNA sequences found in this sample. The chain links TRBV29-1 to TRBJ2-7, with D possibly being TRBD1 or TRBD2 (6 bases each). This CDR3 has 13 amino acids. Germline loops: CDR1 SQVTM, CDR2 ANQGSEA. V was shortened by 6 bases and J by 4 bases, with 16 bases between the two germline ends. CDR3 nucleotide sequence: TGCAGCGTGGGAGGTCAGGGGCTATACGAGCAGTACTTC. This translates into CSVGGQGLYEQYF.

The chain recombines TRBV6-5 with TRBJ2-7; TRBD2 agrees at 8 bases. This CDR3 has 11 amino acids. CDR1 is MNHEY and CDR2 is SVGAGI in the germline V gene. V lost 6 bases to trimming and J lost 5 bases; unmatched junction nucleotides: 0. The CDR3 here is CASRRGDEQYF. The CDR3, as DNA: TGTGCCAGCAGGCGGGGGGACGAGCAGTACTTC.

A note on this clone: This CDR3 is also generated by other DNA sequences in the sample. This chain joins TRBV29-1 and TRBJ2-3; D unresolved. Germline lookup yields CDR1 SQVTM and CDR2 ANQGSEA. The V end was cut by 4 bases, the J end by 2 bases, with 4 bases between. The CDR3 is 11 residues long. The CDR3 reads CSVASTDTQYF. The CDR3 nucleotides read TGCAGCGTTGCGTCCACAGATACGCAGTATTTT.

The CDR3: CASSRFAVLHF. Here the CDR3 DNA reads TGTGCCAGCAGCCGTTTCGCGGTGCTCCACTTT. The gene calls are TRBV14 and TRBJ1-6; no reliable D call. From germline, CDR1 is SGHDN and CDR2 FVKESK. The CDR3 is made up of 11 amino acids. V was cut by 4 bases and J by 16 bases, with 11 bases left in between.